This TCR beta chain was retrieved from a study of T-cell reconstitution after alpha-beta-depleted transplantation in children. Molecular barcoding with unique molecular identifiers was used for the TCRbeta library. TCRdb ran MiXCR on the PCR reads and lists one entry per CDR3 protein. The profile shows roughly 590,000 distinct CDR3 sequences, 15% to 20% of them singletons. The V gene's germline CDR1 is SQVTM and CDR2 ANQGSEA. V dropped 0 bases and J dropped 4 bases, with 15 bases sitting between them. This CDR3 is 16 amino acids long. The receptor was derived from a human donor who donated a stem cell graft to a child with acute myeloid leukemia. This chain uses TRBV29-1 with TRBJ2-2, with D perhaps matching TRBD1 (5 bases). Material: PBMCs from the stem cell graft donor, obtained from the stem cell graft. In DNA, the CDR3 is TGCAGCGTTGAAGAGGGGCCAGCACATGGCACCGGGGAGCTGTTTTTT. Protein sequence: CSVEEGPAHGTGELFF.